The rows below give T cell receptor beta chains drawn from one sample of a study of T-cell reconstitution after alpha-beta-depleted transplantation in children. Each CDR3 protein is one row after TCRdb ran MiXCR on the PCR reads. Of approximately 640,000 distinct CDR3 sequences in the sample, 16% were seen once. This specimen was PBMCs from the stem cell graft donor, taken from the stem cell graft. The receptors come from a human donor who donated a stem cell graft to a child with acute myeloid leukemia. The CDR3 runs from the conserved cysteine through the conserved F or W.

v_call	j_call	cdr3_length	cdr3_aa
TRBV7-3	TRBJ1-1	13	CASSLDRSTEAFF
TRBV7-8	TRBJ2-7	14	CASTAGTSSHEQYF
TRBV6-1	TRBJ2-2	15	CASSEVGPSSGELFF
TRBV5-5	TRBJ1-5	16	CASSWGGMRSNQPQHF
TRBV20-1	TRBJ1-4	14	CSALRGTIREKLFF
TRBV20-1	TRBJ2-5	12	CSGKGTQETQYF
TRBV12-3/TRBV12-4	TRBJ2-1	13	CASNPGGGNEQFF
TRBV29-1	TRBJ2-2	13	CSVVGGNTGELFF
TRBV29-1	TRBJ2-1	13	CSVPGQDYNEQFF
TRBV3-1	TRBJ1-1	14	CASSGPTGDTEAFF
TRBV20-1	TRBJ1-2	14	CSSAPGPNLYGYTF
TRBV29-1	TRBJ1-1	13	CSVKGTANTEAFF
TRBV5-8	TRBJ1-1	14	CASSLTSRNTEAFF
TRBV24-1	TRBJ2-5	16	CATSETGQETQETQYF
TRBV5-1	TRBJ2-5	16	CASSSPTGLRQETQYF
TRBV7-9	TRBJ1-2	16	CASSLGWQGENYGYTF
TRBV18	TRBJ1-1	13	CASSPLVNTEAFF
TRBV6-1	TRBJ1-5	14	CASSGSHSNQPQHF
TRBV12-3/TRBV12-4	TRBJ2-1	14	CASSFSISDNEQFF
TRBV20-1	TRBJ1-1	14	CSARRRAGSTEAFF
TRBV10-3	TRBJ2-5	14	CAISRGTESETQYF
TRBV6-5	TRBJ1-5	14	CASSYRQPNQPQHF
TRBV6-5	TRBJ2-7	15	CASSSPDRTSYEQYF
TRBV7-2	TRBJ2-5	13	CASSLNTGETQYF
TRBV20-1	TRBJ1-5	14	CSATPDREGQPQHF
TRBV7-9	TRBJ2-7	14	CASSPPGTADEQYF
TRBV4-3	TRBJ2-1	14	CASSQEPARGEQFF
TRBV6-5	TRBJ2-7	13	CASSYGQSYEQYF
TRBV29-1	TRBJ1-3	15	CSVEVRYSSGNTIYF
TRBV7-2	TRBJ2-5	15	CASSVTRGSQETQYF
TRBV6-4	TRBJ2-2	15	CASSELSAGRGELFF
TRBV6-5	TRBJ1-1	15	CASSYHQGQGARAFF
TRBV12-3/TRBV12-4	TRBJ2-2	14	CATTPGTVTGELFF
TRBV10-2	TRBJ2-2	21	CASSELSGLAGGIQNTGELFF
TRBV25-1	TRBJ1-1	12	CASSQGWGEAFF
TRBV7-8	TRBJ2-7	15	CASSYLLETIYEQYF
TRBV20-1	TRBJ1-1	11	CSARGTGESFF
TRBV5-1	TRBJ2-1	17	CASSLALVGGEYNEQFF
TRBV4-3	TRBJ2-3	15	CASSLTGQGLDTQYF
TRBV19	TRBJ2-5	13	CASRPSGLQTQYF
TRBV6-5	TRBJ2-1	14	CASSYTGAYNEQFF
TRBV7-3	TRBJ2-7	14	CASSPTTGTYERYF
TRBV20-1	TRBJ1-5	15	CSARMAGGLHQPQHF
TRBV12-3/TRBV12-4	TRBJ2-3	17	CASSSPWGGASTDTQYF
TRBV10-3	TRBJ1-4	13	CAISPGGGEKLFF
TRBV12-3/TRBV12-4	TRBJ2-1	15	CASIPTGTGYNEQFF